A selection of T cell receptor beta chains follows, all from one sample in a study of blood T cell repertoires in COVID-19. The protocol was immunoSEQ multiplex PCR, while the TCRdb copy is restricted to in-frame clones and leaves out a portion. The sample yields approximately 38,000 clones, over 70% seen once. Sequenced: peripheral blood. Every receptor here comes from a man in his fifties with active or convalescent COVID-19. The CDR3 runs from the conserved cysteine through the conserved F or W. The order of the fields is J gene, V gene, D gene, clone size, CDR3 DNA, CDR3 protein. D genes are given only for firm matches. Clone size appears in some rows only: once, few, many, or a class for an expanded clone.

>TRBJ1-6|TRBV27|NA|NA
TGTGCCAGCCGGGGACTCCATAGCTCCTATAATTCACCCCTCCACTTT
CASRGLHSSYNSPLHF
>TRBJ1-1|TRBV5-5|TRBD1|NA
TGTGCCAGCCAGGGACAGGGCACTGAAGCTTTCTTT
CASQGQGTEAFF
>TRBJ1-1|TRBV9|NA|NA
TGTGCCAGCAGCCCCAGTGGGCAGGGAAGAACTGAAGCTTTCTTT
CASSPSGQGRTEAFF
>TRBJ1-1|TRBV6-5|NA|NA
TGTGCCAGCAGCCAGACTCCGGTGTTGGGCACTGAAGCTTTCTTT
CASSQTPVLGTEAFF
>TRBJ2-1|TRBV18|TRBD2|NA
TGTGCCAGCTCACCATTCACTAGCGGGAGCTCCTACAATGAGCAGTTCTTC
CASSPFTSGSSYNEQFF
>TRBJ1-2|TRBV20-1|NA|NA
TGCAGTGCTACAGGTTTTGGTGGCTACACCTTC
CSATGFGGYTF
>TRBJ1-1|TRBV7-9|TRBD1|NA
TGTGCCAGCAGCTTTACAGGGGGCACTGAAGCTTTCTTT
CASSFTGGTEAFF
>TRBJ1-6|TRBV5-5|NA|NA
TGTGCCAGCAGCTTGGTAACAGGGTCGGATTCACCCCTCCACTTT
CASSLVTGSDSPLHF
>TRBJ2-5|TRBV28|NA|NA
TGTGCCAGCAGCCTCCCGGGAGAACAAGAGACCCAGTACTTC
CASSLPGEQETQYF
>TRBJ2-5|TRBV15|TRBD1|once
TGTGCCACCAGCAGAGGGATGACAGGGCTTGCCAGGGAGACCCAGTACTTC
CATSRGMTGLARETQYF
>TRBJ2-5|TRBV19|NA|NA
TGTGCCAGTAGTCCACCAGGGTTACAGGAGACCCAGTACTTC
CASSPPGLQETQYF
>TRBJ2-1|TRBV9|TRBD2|NA
TGTGCCAGCAGCGCCGGACTAGCGGGGGGGCGGCTCAATGAGCAGTTCTTC
CASSAGLAGGRLNEQFF
>TRBJ2-1|TRBV10-1|TRBD2|NA
TGCGCCAGCAGCCTAGCGGGAGGCCCCCAGTTCTTC
CASSLAGGPQFF
>TRBJ1-4|TRBV2|NA|NA
TGTGCCAGCAGTGGTAGGGGGACGAAGGGTGAAAAACTGTTTTTT
CASSGRGTKGEKLFF
>TRBJ2-2|TRBV7-3|TRBD2|NA
TGTGCCAGCAGACGAAGCGGGGCGGCCGGCGGGGAGCTGTTTTTT
CASRRSGAAGGELFF
>TRBJ1-5|TRBV28|TRBD1|few
TGTGCCAGCAGTTTAGGGGCCAGGGGGTTTCAGCCCCAGCATTTT
CASSLGARGFQPQHF
>TRBJ1-6|TRBV5-4|NA|NA
TGTGCCAGCAGCTCTCCCTCGGGGGGGCAGGCACCCCTCCACTTT
CASSSPSGGQAPLHF